The subject of this entry is one T cell receptor (beta chain). V lost 1 base to trimming and J lost 4 bases, with 9 bases between them. Germline V lookup: CDR1 KGHDR, CDR2 SFDVKD. This CDR3 is built from 14 residues. The data are from a study of blood T cell repertoires in COVID-19. Study-wide context: The cDNA or gDNA used as material had been derived from T cells, B-cell-depleted T cells, or PBMCs.

Per the original data handling: Nucleated cell number was recorded as an estimate derived from reference gene primer amplification. Measured with immunoSEQ multiplex PCR; TCRdb has only the in-frame clones, and not every one. V and J calls and clone size follow that table, whereas D and trimming were derived from the DNA. The sample consists of 120,000 or so clones, around 87% of them appearing once. This chain connects TRBV24-1 to TRBJ1-2; weak D call: TRBD1 (6 bases). The sample was peripheral blood. The TCR was taken from an older woman with acute or convalescent COVID-19. CDR3 coding DNA: TGTGCCACCAGTGATTTTTCACAGGGCTATGGCTACACCTTC. It encodes CATSDFSQGYGYTF.